This T cell receptor (beta chain) was sequenced in a study of cytomegalovirus exposure and HLA in healthy donors listed by TCRdb under 2017. Turning to the overall study: According to an earlier analysis of several hundred of the donors, 200 million or so T cells yielded 117 million unique TCR beta sequences and 276 Gb of sequence data. Roughly 300 gigabases of sequencing data and tens of millions of unique TCR sequences were included in an early release covering about 620 HLA-typed donors. Of the approximately 370 genotyped donors, 75% to 85% were placed in the genetic ancestry cluster associated with self-reported Caucasian donors. The study aimed to test whether cataloging public T cell receptors could reveal signatures of past pathogen exposure. Using immunosequencing, the study profiled T cell repertoires from 550 to 750 subjects and related those repertoires to cytomegalovirus serostatus. A separate validation cohort of 100 to 150 different subjects was used in addition to the roughly 720-subject first cohort. To predict cytomegalovirus infection status, the study combined high-throughput TCR immunosequencing, statistical association of individual TCRs with disease status, and machine learning. A later analysis re-analyzed previously published TCR beta repertoires from roughly 600 donors and added high-resolution HLA genotyping to study TCR occurrence patterns. Rather than drawing on any new phenotypic data, the later analysis identified candidate immune exposures from TCR beta sequences and the way those sequences occurred across donors. In an earlier analysis of 587 of the donors, high-throughput TCR beta sequencing was used to judge whether each TCR beta V gene segment behaved as functional or pseudogenic. Donor age, sex, ethnicity and CMV serostatus were collected together with the repertoire data. A later genetic analysis took genome-wide SNP genotypes for about 55% of the roughly 700 donors and used that subset as a discovery cohort. All discovery cohort repertoires had been generated using a single sequencing platform. HLA typing included class I and class II loci at four-digit resolution. The number of donors typed differed by locus, with 629-630 for A, B, C, DRB1 and DQB1, about 500 for DQA1, approximately 580 for DPA1, and approximately 470 for DPB1. Four to six DR-DQ haplotypes were handled as single units for association and clustering, since linkage in the cohort was strong. On average, approximately 250,000 unique TCR beta nucleotide sequences were sequenced per donor among some 420 genotyped donors of the cohort, with approximately 18% of those sequences being non-productive.

In regard to this clone: Its antigen remains unidentified. Base qualities are missing; no much larger clone stands one base away.

Results the study describes overall, beyond this receptor: According to a later genetic analysis, donors in an Asian-associated ancestry cluster had fewer N-insertions in productive TCRs than the roughly 700-donor mean. Strong co-occurrence of HLA alleles, especially DR and DQ, made assigning TCR associations to individual alleles difficult. Broadly in line with IMGT annotations, most TCR beta V segments showed up in productive rearrangements about 87% or about 30% of the time in an earlier analysis of around 550 of the donors. The cohort was sequenced for TCR beta chains only, and without alpha or paired-chain data the features that could be detected were limited. The only immune exposure information available for the cohort was CMV serostatus. HLA typing was unavailable for some donors at each locus, so association tests used only the typed subset. A few of the identified cytomegalovirus-associated TCR beta chains were confirmed in vitro to be specific for cytomegalovirus antigens. Most CMV-associated TCR beta chains appeared to be HLA-restricted in a later analysis, and the HLA associations seemed to be driven largely by CMV exposure. According to a later analysis, TCR association rates differed among HLA loci, with DRB1 alleles showing the most associated TCRs and HLA-C alleles showing the fewest. Specific HLA alleles were associated with 15,000 to 20,000 TCR beta sequences at a false discovery rate of 0.05 in a later analysis. A group of highly shared sequence variants was considered likely to be a technical artifact of the sequencing pipeline. Because counts were too low, about 17 rarely observed V segments, including chromosome 9 orphons, were excluded from the earlier analysis of 587 of the donors. While some public TCRs were present in many individuals, most TCR sequences turned up only very rarely across donors. V-gene and J-gene trimming of TCR beta chains was associated with a missense DCLRE1C variant in a later genetic analysis, and the association was replicated in an independent cohort. Cytomegalovirus status was reported to be diagnosed by the classifier with high specificity and sensitivity in both the original and validation cohorts. Compared with equally common non-associated chains, HLA-associated TCR beta chains in a later analysis were more clonally expanded and had lower generation probabilities. In the study, some 160 TCR beta chains were listed as associated with cytomegalovirus. A later analysis reported that several top co-occurrence clusters appeared linked to parvovirus B19, influenza, CMV and Epstein-Barr virus. A further reported finding was that TCR beta sequences accurately predicted the HLA-A and HLA-B alleles for most subjects in the first cohort. Correlated functional status among segregating V segments might be attributable to linkage disequilibrium, but an unknown experimental factor could not be ruled out. Because the 87-base-pair reads could not distinguish some IMGT-functional V segments, including TRBV6-2 and TRBV6-3, those segments were excluded. It was suggested by the authors that the approach could potentially be generalized to other disease states and immunological phenotypes. The presence/absence analyses assumed that sequencing depth was roughly uniform across donors, and that assumption may not be true.

In the germline V gene, CDR1 corresponds to SGHVS and CDR2 to FQNEAQ. V lost 4 bases and J lost 2 bases; the stretch between them is 13 bases long. Its CDR3 holds 15 amino acids, cysteine through phenylalanine. Solely the CDR3 DNA is kept, with 45 bases framed from the first base. The cohort was made up of around 720 healthy bone marrow donors. At the time of sampling, every cohort member was nominally healthy, though immune exposures that went unrecorded were likely present. The donor was CMV seronegative and was included in the group of 352 seronegative cohort members. Every donor gave a peripheral blood sample, and the peripheral blood mononuclear cells from that sample were used for TCR beta sequencing. Genomic DNA extraction from the blood cell samples was performed with the Qiagen DNeasy Blood Extraction Kit. Receptors were amplified or captured by the immunoSEQ multiplex PCR assay. A mixture of 60 forward primers for TCR Vbeta segments and 13 reverse primers for TCR Jbeta segments was used in the multiplex PCR. Amplification of the CDR3 region of rearranged TCR beta genes was performed with a multiplex PCR assay on genomic DNA. Amplified TCR beta libraries were sequenced as 87-base-pair reads on the Illumina HiSeq System. In the original analysis: A later analysis tallied roughly 80 million unique TCR beta chains across the 700 or so repertoires, and roughly 11 million of those chains were shared by two or more donors. Raw reads were error-corrected and collapsed into unique sequences with a nearest-neighbor algorithm that merged closely related sequences to remove PCR and sequencing errors. To assign V, D and J gene segments, CDR3 sequences were aligned to IMGT reference sequences. For a sequence to be retained, a match of at least six nucleotides to both a V gene segment and a J gene segment was required. Rearrangements were classified as productive when the CDR3 lacked stop codons and remained in frame with V and J, and all other rearrangements were classified as non-productive. CDR3 was defined by IMGT convention, running from the second conserved V-encoded cysteine to the conserved J-encoded phenylalanine. In an earlier analysis of 550 to 650 of the donors, sequences lacking an unambiguous match to a single V gene segment were excluded. In an earlier analysis of 587 of the donors, V segments were called functional above 56.7% productive rearrangements and were called segregating when the between-donor standard deviation exceeded 5%. To diagnose cytomegalovirus status from the catalog of TCR beta chain sequences, a statistical classification framework was built. In a later analysis, TCR nucleotide sequences were compared against IMGT/GENE-DB human TR gene sequences so that V and J genes could be assigned. The TCRdist pipeline was used in a later analysis to assign CDR3 sequences and most-parsimonious VDJ recombination scenarios. In a later analysis, each TCR beta chain was defined by its CDR3 amino acid sequence together with its V-gene family, and reads lacking a unique V-gene family were excluded. As a way to deal with suspected cross-contamination and a sequencing artifact, a later analysis dropped 640 or so nucleotide sequences that were highly shared and had low generation probability. A later analysis calculated a clonal expansion index for each public chain from normalized within-repertoire ranks of inferred template counts. Generation probabilities in a later analysis came from a VDJ recombination model fitted to out-of-frame rearrangements, and those results were checked against IGoR. In a later analysis, TCR-TCR, TCR-HLA and TCR-CMV co-occurrence was scored with hypergeometric tests, and a repertoire-size bias correction was applied to TCR pairs. A later analysis estimated false discovery rates by permuting HLA or CMV assignments 20 times. In a later analysis, co-occurring TCRs were grouped using DBSCAN, and TCRdist sequence similarity was added for clustering within HLA-allele-positive subsets. Repertoires with fewer than 30,000 or more than 120,000 public chains were left out of co-occurrence clustering, as were roughly five repertoires with anomalous nucleotide sharing. This is the immuneACCESS table as TCRdb keeps it, with only in-frame sequences that have V and J called. A part of the clones is gone; compared with another copy, unresolved V genes explain less than half, and the rest is unexplained. The D gene and trimming were derived from the DNA, and the V and J assignments and clone size from that table. The sample table holds roughly 180,000 clones, of which about 77% were seen once. The ten most abundant clones make up 2.5% to 3% of the sample.

The sequence links TRBV7-8 to TRBJ2-3; the D region possibly corresponds to TRBD2 (6 bases align). This receptor was identified in a female donor in good health and CMV-seronegative. Sequencing was done on a sample of PBMCs. The sequenced DNA: TGTGCCAGCAGCTCGGGACTTCCCCCCACAGATACGCAGTATTTT. Translation gives CASSSGLPPTDTQYF.